The 8 T cell receptor beta chains in this list originate from one sample, sequenced in a study of blood T cell repertoires in COVID-19. The method was immunoSEQ multiplex PCR; TCRdb's version includes in-frame clones alone and lacks a portion of them. The data contain around 140,000 clones, over 65% of them singletons. The sequenced sample consisted of peripheral blood. These receptors all stem from a human donor in a cohort sampled during active COVID-19.

The chain recombines TRBV6-5 with TRBJ2-1, with 10 bases lining up with TRBD2. This CDR3 has 13 residues. Germline CDR1 MNHEY, CDR2 SVGAGI. J was trimmed by 5 bases and V by 8 bases; bases with no gene match: 3. CDR3 bases: TGTGCCAGCGCGGGACTAGCGAACAATGAGCAGTTCTTC. Translated, it gives CASAGLANNEQFF.

This clone was detected a few times. DNA of the CDR3: TGTGCCACCAGTACGAGCGGGGGATCTGGGAATGAGCAGTTCTTC. Translating gives CATSTSGGSGNEQFF. The V gene is TRBV3-1 (or the pseudogene TRBV3-2), the J gene TRBJ2-1; 8 positions match TRBD2. CDR1 and CDR2 (germline): LGHDT, YNNKEL (reference sequence). The CDR3 runs to 15 residues. J was trimmed by 7 bases and V by 10 bases; bases with no gene match: 15.

This clone was picked up a small number of times. The chain combines TRBV10-1 with TRBJ2-2; D might be TRBD2 (6 bases). The CDR3 covers 14 residues. Trimming cost V 7 bases and J 4 bases, with 13 bases left between them. Germline V gene lookup returns CDR1 WNHNN and CDR2 SYGVQD (reference sequence). DNA for the CDR3: TGCGCCAGCACTCGGGAGTCCGGCACCGGGGAGCTGTTTTTT. It encodes CASTRESGTGELFF.

The chain is built from TRBV7-2 and TRBJ2-3; a possible D gene is TRBD1 (6 bases). This CDR3 region has 17 residues. V gave up 5 bases and J gave up 2 bases, with 20 bases separating them. Germline V gene lookup returns CDR1 SGHTA and CDR2 FQGNSA. CDR3: CASSKSPRGFNTDTQYF. CDR3 in DNA: TGTGCCAGCAGCAAAAGCCCCAGGGGCTTTAACACAGATACGCAGTATTTT. The full variable domain, its missing parts supplied by reference TRBV7-2 and TRBJ2-3, is GAGVSQSPSNKVTEKGKDVELRCDPISGHTALYWYRQSLGQGLEFLIYFQGNSAPDKSGLPSDRFSAERTGGSVSTLTIQRTQQEDSAVYLCASSKSPRGFNTDTQYFGPGTRLTVL.

This clone occurred a few times. The chain employs TRBV9 and TRBJ1-6, with unresolved D. The CDR3 has 14 residues. CDR1 and CDR2 from the germline V gene are SGDLS and YYNGEE. Trimming pared 0 bases from V and 6 bases from J, leaving 7 bases between. CDR3 bases: TGTGCCAGCAGCGTAGATGGCAGTAATTCACCCCTCCACTTT. It translates to CASSVDGSNSPLHF.

V gene TRBV6-5 combines with J gene TRBJ1-1; 7 bases align to TRBD1. The germline CDR1 and CDR2 sequences are MNHEY and SVGAGI. The CDR3 has 13 amino acids. The V segment lost 7 bases and the J segment 2 bases; nucleotides outside the gene matches: 4. CDR3 nucleotide sequence: TGTGCCAGCACCGGGACAGCTAACACTGAAGCTTTCTTT. This encodes CASTGTANTEAFF.

This rearrangement joins TRBV27 to TRBJ1-6; the D gene is possibly TRBD1 (5 bases). V was shortened by 6 bases and J by 8 bases, with 14 bases between the two germline ends. CDR1 and CDR2 (germline): MNHEY, SMNVEV (reference sequence). This CDR3 comprises 14 residues. The CDR3 DNA follows: TGTGCCAGCAGCTATAGCGGGGCTCATTCACCCCTCCACTTT. Its protein is CASSYSGAHSPLHF.

The rearrangement joins TRBV27 to TRBJ2-7; 7 nucleotides match TRBD1. CDR1 and CDR2 (germline): MNHEY, SMNVEV (reference sequence). J gave up 1 base and V 6 bases, and 0 bases lay outside the gene matches. This CDR3 spans 12 amino acids. This CDR3 is CASRGQSYEQYF. DNA for the CDR3: TGTGCCAGCAGGGGACAGTCCTACGAGCAGTACTTC.